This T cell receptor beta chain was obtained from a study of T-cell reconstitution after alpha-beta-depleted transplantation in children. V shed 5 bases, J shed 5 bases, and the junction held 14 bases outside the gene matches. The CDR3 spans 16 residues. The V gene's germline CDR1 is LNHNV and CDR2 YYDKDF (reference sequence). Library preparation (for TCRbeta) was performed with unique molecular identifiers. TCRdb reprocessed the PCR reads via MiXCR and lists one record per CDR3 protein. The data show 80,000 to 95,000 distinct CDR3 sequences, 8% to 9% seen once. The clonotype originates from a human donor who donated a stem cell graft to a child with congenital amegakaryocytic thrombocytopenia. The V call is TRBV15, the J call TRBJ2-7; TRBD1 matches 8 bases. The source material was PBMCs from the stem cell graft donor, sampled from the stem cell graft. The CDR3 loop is CATSGSIRTGIHEQYF. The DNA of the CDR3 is TGTGCCACCAGCGGCAGTATACGGACAGGGATCCACGAGCAGTACTTC.